This TCR beta chain came from a study of CD8 T cells in Susac syndrome (dated by TCRdb to between 2019 and 2020). For the study in its entirety: The study used repertoire sequencing to test whether antigen drove CD8+ T cell activation and differentiation in Susac syndrome. CD8+ T cell repertoire clonality was compared between 12 healthy donors, roughly 14 Susac syndrome patients and around 15 multiple sclerosis patients.

Comment on this clonotype: Its antigen is not yet known. No per-base quality is available; no much larger clone lies one base away.

Relative to germline, V is 1 base shorter and J is 4 bases shorter, with 7 bases between their ends. The CDR3 runs 13 residues from the cysteine to the phenylalanine. CDR3 DNA only is kept here, 39 bases in frame from base 1. The germline V gene encodes CDR1 LNHNV and CDR2 YYDKDF (reference sequence). RNA was extracted with the RNeasy kit and 0.5 to 1 ug was reverse transcribed using random hexamers. The immunoSEQ multiplex PCR assay, which covers 54 Vbeta and 13 Jbeta segments, was used to amplify TCR beta CDR3 regions. PCR amplification bias was corrected using a synthetic template baseline for primer optimization and computational correction. On the study's bioinformatics: Reads were assigned to V, D and J genes according to IMGT and analyzed in immunoSEQ Analyzer, with only productive sequences retained. To calculate clonality, Shannon entropy was normalized by log2 of the number of productive unique sequences and then subtracted from one. Public and private clones were assessed among the 100 most prevalent clones of each patient and control. Clones were defined as Susac-specific when absent from the healthy and MS cohorts, from about a thousand published viral clones and from other ImmuneACCESS disease sequences. TCRdb reprocessing: public reads trimmed at Q25 with fastp, clones called with MiXCR, in-frame beta chains kept. Every distinct CDR3 protein forms one entry, paired with its most common genes and DNA. Here the V and J calls rest on TCRdb's processing, not on the authors' analysis. The sample table shows 400,000 to 550,000 distinct CDR3 sequences, and more than 80% are seen once. The biggest ten clones account for under 0.15% of the sample.

What the authors observed across the whole study: The study acknowledged that relatively few individuals were included in the TCR sequencing and HLA analysis.

Peripheral blood CD8+ and CD4+ T cells from healthy donors, Susac syndrome patients and multiple sclerosis patients were profiled by high-throughput TCR beta sequencing. The multiple sclerosis controls were treatment-naive patients whose relapsing-remitting disease, either stable or active, fulfilled the revised McDonald criteria. Bulk CD8+ and CD4+ T cells were purified by magnetic negative isolation, whereas CD8+ TEMRA cells were enriched by FACS. Blood was drawn into EDTA tubes, processed within 24 hours, and PBMCs were isolated by density gradient centrifugation. PBMCs intended for TCR sequencing were cryopreserved in liquid nitrogen and were subsequently thawed in a 37 degrees C water bath. The sorted or isolated CD4+, CD8+ and CD8+ TEMRA cells reached a purity of at least 90%.

Specimen: CD8+ T cells from PBMCs. This chain joins TRBV15 to TRBJ1-1; no D segment can be confidently identified. This sequence originates from a human donor with multiple sclerosis. The CDR3 protein is CATSRVPGTEAFF. The sequenced DNA: TGTGCCACCAGCAGAGTACCGGGCACTGAAGCTTTCTTT.